Listed below are T cell receptor beta chains from one sample, sequenced in a study of shared T cell receptors in the human thymus. The method was immunoSEQ multiplex PCR; TCRdb's version includes in-frame clones alone and lacks a portion of them. The data show hundreds of thousands of clones, roughly 90% seen once. This same sample was also taken into another study, of human thymus T cells.

The sequenced sample was thymocytes. The receptors shown here come from a boy younger than two with a congenital heart defect. Each CDR3 is given with its conserved first and last residue. Fields, in order: D gene, V gene, clone size, J gene, CDR3 protein, CDR3 DNA. D genes are given only for firm matches. Clone size, where shown, is once, few, many, or a class for clones that have expanded.

d_gene: .
v_gene: TRBV29-1
abundance: .
j_gene: TRBJ2-3
CDR3aa: CSEIQGLGTDTQYF
CDR3nt: TGCAGCGAGATACAGGGTTTGGGCACAGATACGCAGTATTTT

d_gene: TRBD2
v_gene: TRBV11-2
abundance: .
j_gene: TRBJ2-5
CDR3aa: CASSFGLAETQYF
CDR3nt: TGTGCCAGCAGCTTCGGACTAGCGGAGACCCAGTACTTC

d_gene: TRBD2
v_gene: TRBV10-2
abundance: .
j_gene: TRBJ2-7
CDR3aa: CASRRDYSYEQYF
CDR3nt: TGCGCCAGCAGGAGGGACTACAGTTACGAGCAGTACTTC

d_gene: TRBD1
v_gene: TRBV18
abundance: few
j_gene: TRBJ1-4
CDR3aa: CASSPRGGQGIASEKLFF
CDR3nt: TGTGCCAGCTCACCAAGGGGCGGACAGGGAATCGCGAGTGAAAAACTGTTTTTT

d_gene: TRBD2
v_gene: TRBV5-4
abundance: .
j_gene: TRBJ2-5
CDR3aa: CASSLRTSGRQETQYF
CDR3nt: TGTGCCAGCAGCCTAAGGACTAGCGGGCGCCAAGAGACCCAGTACTTC

d_gene: TRBD2
v_gene: TRBV11-2
abundance: .
j_gene: TRBJ2-1
CDR3aa: CASSLGIAGGGNEQFF
CDR3nt: TGTGCCAGCAGCTTAGGTATAGCGGGAGGAGGGAATGAGCAGTTCTTC

d_gene: .
v_gene: TRBV28
abundance: .
j_gene: TRBJ2-7
CDR3aa: CASSLQSRLVRTYEQYF
CDR3nt: TGTGCCAGCAGTTTACAGTCTCGACTAGTCAGAACCTACGAGCAGTACTTC

d_gene: TRBD1
v_gene: TRBV10-1
abundance: once
j_gene: TRBJ2-7
CDR3aa: CASSESVVGGHGQALSYEQYF
CDR3nt: TGCGCCAGCAGTGAGTCTGTGGTTGGGGGACACGGACAGGCTCTCTCCTACGAGCAGTACTTC

d_gene: .
v_gene: TRBV5-1
abundance: .
j_gene: TRBJ2-1
CDR3aa: CASSLAPRGSHYNEQFF
CDR3nt: TGCGCCAGCAGCTTGGCTCCTCGGGGGTCCCACTACAATGAGCAGTTCTTC

d_gene: TRBD2
v_gene: TRBV12-5
abundance: .
j_gene: TRBJ2-1
CDR3aa: CASGLGLSGRASFEQFF
CDR3nt: TGTGCTAGTGGTTTGGGCCTTAGCGGGAGGGCCTCGTTTGAGCAGTTCTTC

d_gene: TRBD2
v_gene: TRBV7-6
abundance: .
j_gene: TRBJ2-3
CDR3aa: CASSTRYGTSGRTSDLTDTQYF
CDR3nt: TGTGCCAGCAGCACCCGCTATGGGACTAGCGGGAGGACGTCGGATCTCACAGATACGCAGTATTTT

d_gene: .
v_gene: TRBV30
abundance: once
j_gene: TRBJ1-2
CDR3aa: CAWSVGTNYGYTF
CDR3nt: TGTGCCTGGAGCGTTGGGACAAACTATGGCTACACCTTC

d_gene: .
v_gene: TRBV15
abundance: once
j_gene: TRBJ1-1
CDR3aa: CATSREKGVHKAFF
CDR3nt: TGTGCCACCAGCAGAGAGAAGGGGGTACACAAAGCTTTCTTT

d_gene: .
v_gene: TRBV11-2
abundance: .
j_gene: TRBJ2-5
CDR3aa: CASSLRLSPPGAQYF
CDR3nt: TGTGCCAGCAGCTTAAGGTTGTCTCCCCCAGGGGCCCAGTACTTC

d_gene: TRBD1
v_gene: TRBV4-1
abundance: .
j_gene: TRBJ1-5
CDR3aa: CASSQKDRENSNQPRHF
CDR3nt: TGCGCCAGCAGCCAAAAGGACAGGGAAAATAGCAATCAGCCCCGGCATTTT

d_gene: TRBD1
v_gene: TRBV5-8
abundance: once
j_gene: TRBJ1-5
CDR3aa: CASSHDRGRGQPQHF
CDR3nt: TGTGCCAGCAGCCACGACAGGGGGCGAGGGCAGCCCCAGCATTTT

d_gene: .
v_gene: TRBV7-3
abundance: few
j_gene: TRBJ2-7
CDR3aa: CASSLEVGSEQYF
CDR3nt: TGTGCCAGCAGCTTAGAGGTTGGCTCCGAGCAGTACTTC

d_gene: .
v_gene: TRBV7-2
abundance: .
j_gene: TRBJ2-5
CDR3aa: CASSCARDNETQYF
CDR3nt: TGTGCCAGCAGCTGTGCGAGGGACAATGAGACCCAGTACTTC

d_gene: TRBD1
v_gene: TRBV27
abundance: .
j_gene: TRBJ2-1
CDR3aa: CASSRRDRGNNEQFF
CDR3nt: TGTGCCAGCAGCCGTAGGGACAGGGGGAATAATGAGCAGTTCTTC

d_gene: TRBD2
v_gene: TRBV6-1
abundance: .
j_gene: TRBJ2-2
CDR3aa: CASKRTSVYTGELFF
CDR3nt: TGTGCCAGCAAAAGGACTAGCGTATACACCGGGGAGCTGTTTTTT

d_gene: TRBD2
v_gene: TRBV25-1
abundance: .
j_gene: TRBJ2-1
CDR3aa: CASSPPPSLAGSYNEQFF
CDR3nt: TGTGCCAGCAGCCCCCCCCCGTCCCTAGCGGGTTCCTACAATGAGCAGTTCTTC

d_gene: .
v_gene: TRBV29-1
abundance: .
j_gene: TRBJ2-1
CDR3aa: CSVEDEGGNEQFF
CDR3nt: TGCAGCGTTGAAGATGAAGGGGGCAATGAGCAGTTCTTC

d_gene: .
v_gene: TRBV25-1
abundance: .
j_gene: TRBJ2-1
CDR3aa: CASSETPRPAGNEQFF
CDR3nt: TGTGCCAGCAGCGAAACCCCCCGGCCAGCGGGTAATGAGCAGTTCTTC

d_gene: TRBD1
v_gene: TRBV7-2
abundance: .
j_gene: TRBJ1-1
CDR3aa: CASSLFHRGGTEAFF
CDR3nt: TGTGCCAGCAGCTTATTCCACAGGGGAGGTACTGAAGCTTTCTTT

d_gene: .
v_gene: TRBV7-8
abundance: .
j_gene: TRBJ1-2
CDR3aa: CASSPQGNTYGYTF
CDR3nt: TGTGCCAGCAGCCCACAGGGAAATACATATGGCTACACCTTC

d_gene: .
v_gene: TRBV7-2
abundance: .
j_gene: TRBJ1-4
CDR3aa: CASSLQGGRNEKLFF
CDR3nt: TGTGCCAGCAGCCTTCAAGGGGGACGTAATGAAAAACTGTTTTTT

d_gene: TRBD2
v_gene: TRBV28
abundance: .
j_gene: TRBJ2-1
CDR3aa: CASSNPRVAGVNEQFF
CDR3nt: TGTGCCAGCAGTAACCCGAGGGTAGCGGGAGTCAATGAGCAGTTCTTC

d_gene: .
v_gene: TRBV4-2
abundance: .
j_gene: TRBJ1-2
CDR3aa: CASSRGHGYGYTF
CDR3nt: TGTGCCAGCAGCCGAGGACATGGCTATGGCTACACCTTC

d_gene: .
v_gene: TRBV2
abundance: once
j_gene: TRBJ1-5
CDR3aa: CASRQAPCRNQPQHF
CDR3nt: TGTGCCAGTAGACAGGCCCCTTGCAGAAATCAGCCCCAGCATTTT

d_gene: TRBD2
v_gene: TRBV5-6
abundance: .
j_gene: TRBJ2-7
CDR3aa: CASSPRGGRGSEQYF
CDR3nt: TGTGCCAGCAGCCCCCGGGGGGGGCGCGGTAGCGAGCAGTACTTC

d_gene: .
v_gene: TRBV7-6
abundance: .
j_gene: TRBJ2-7
CDR3aa: CASTRPGATEQYF
CDR3nt: TGTGCCAGCACCCGCCCGGGAGCTACCGAGCAGTACTTC